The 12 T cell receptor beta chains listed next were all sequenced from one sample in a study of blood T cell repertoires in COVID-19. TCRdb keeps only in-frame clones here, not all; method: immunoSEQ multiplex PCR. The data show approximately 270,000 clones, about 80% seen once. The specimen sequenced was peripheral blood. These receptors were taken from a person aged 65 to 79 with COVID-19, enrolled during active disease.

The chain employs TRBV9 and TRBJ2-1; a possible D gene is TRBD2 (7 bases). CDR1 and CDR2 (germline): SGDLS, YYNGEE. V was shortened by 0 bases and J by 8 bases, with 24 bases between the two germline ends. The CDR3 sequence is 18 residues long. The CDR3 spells CASSVGLVGGPKRYEQFF. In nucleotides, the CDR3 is TGTGCCAGCAGCGTAGGGCTAGTGGGGGGGCCTAAACGGTATGAGCAGTTCTTC.

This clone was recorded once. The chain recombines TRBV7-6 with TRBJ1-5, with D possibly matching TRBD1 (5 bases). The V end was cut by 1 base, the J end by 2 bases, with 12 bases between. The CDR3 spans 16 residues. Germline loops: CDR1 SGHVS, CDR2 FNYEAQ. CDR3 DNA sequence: TGTGCCAGCAGCTTAGGGGCAGGGTTCGGCAATCAGCCCCAGCATTTT. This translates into CASSLGAGFGNQPQHF.

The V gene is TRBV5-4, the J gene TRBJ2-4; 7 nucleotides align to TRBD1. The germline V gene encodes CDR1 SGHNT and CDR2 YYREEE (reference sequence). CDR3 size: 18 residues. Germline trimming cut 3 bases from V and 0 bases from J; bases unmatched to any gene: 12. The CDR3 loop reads CASSSMGPTGVAKNIQYF. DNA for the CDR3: TGTGCCAGCAGCTCTATGGGGCCAACAGGGGTAGCCAAAAACATTCAGTACTTC. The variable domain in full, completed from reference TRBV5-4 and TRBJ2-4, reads ETGVTQSPTHLIKTRGQQVTLRCSSQSGHNTVSWYQQALGQGPQFIFQYYREEENGRGNFPPRFSGLQFPNYSSELNVNALELDDSALYLCASSSMGPTGVAKNIQYFGAGTRLSVL.

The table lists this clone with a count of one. CDR3 sequence reads: CASSKRGTGNGGYTF. The CDR3 region has the DNA TGTGCCAGCAGCAAACGGGGGACAGGGAATGGCGGCTACACCTTC. The chain recombines TRBV5-6 with TRBJ1-2; 9 bases agree with TRBD1. With 4 bases clipped from V and 8 bases from J, the junction kept 12 bases outside the gene matches. Germline CDR1 and CDR2: SGHDT and YYEEEE. The CDR3 consists of 15 residues.

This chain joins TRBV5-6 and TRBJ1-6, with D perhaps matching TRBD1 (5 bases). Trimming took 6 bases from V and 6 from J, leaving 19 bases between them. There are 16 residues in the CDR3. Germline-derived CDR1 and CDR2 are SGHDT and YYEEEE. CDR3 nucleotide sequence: TGTGCCAGCACCCGCCTAAGGGGTCCATTTAATTCACCCCTCCACTTT. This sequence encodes CASTRLRGPFNSPLHF.

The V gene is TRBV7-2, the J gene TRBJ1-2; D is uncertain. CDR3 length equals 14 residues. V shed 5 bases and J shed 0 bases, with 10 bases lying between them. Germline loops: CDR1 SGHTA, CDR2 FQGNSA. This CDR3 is CASSTDTANYGYTF. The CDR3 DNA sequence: TGTGCCAGCAGCACAGACACCGCTAACTATGGCTACACCTTC. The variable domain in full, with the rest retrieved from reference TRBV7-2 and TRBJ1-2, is GAGVSQSPSNKVTEKGKDVELRCDPISGHTALYWYRQSLGQGLEFLIYFQGNSAPDKSGLPSDRFSAERTGGSVSTLTIQRTQQEDSAVYLCASSTDTANYGYTFGSGTRLTVV.

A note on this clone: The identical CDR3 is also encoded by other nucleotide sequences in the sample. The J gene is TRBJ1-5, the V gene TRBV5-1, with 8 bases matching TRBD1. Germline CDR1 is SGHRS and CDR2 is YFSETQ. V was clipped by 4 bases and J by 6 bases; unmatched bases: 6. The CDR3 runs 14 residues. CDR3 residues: CASSQGQGGQPQHF. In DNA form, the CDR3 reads TGCGCCAGCAGCCAAGGACAGGGCGGTCAGCCCCAGCATTTT.

In DNA form, the CDR3 reads TGTGCCATCGAATCGGGACAGGGGACCTACGAGCAGTACTTC. Its protein product is CAIESGQGTYEQYF. This chain links TRBV10-3 with TRBJ2-7; 10 positions match TRBD1. This CDR3 region has 14 residues. Unmatched junction bases numbered 6, after V lost 8 bases and J lost 2 bases. The germline V gene has CDR1 ENHRY and CDR2 SYGVKD.

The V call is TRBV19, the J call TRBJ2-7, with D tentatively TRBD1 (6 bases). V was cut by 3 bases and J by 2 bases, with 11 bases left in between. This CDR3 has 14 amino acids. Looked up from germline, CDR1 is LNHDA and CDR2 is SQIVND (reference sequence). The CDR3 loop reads CASSMRQAAYEQYF. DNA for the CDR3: TGTGCCAGTAGTATGAGACAGGCGGCCTACGAGCAGTACTTC.

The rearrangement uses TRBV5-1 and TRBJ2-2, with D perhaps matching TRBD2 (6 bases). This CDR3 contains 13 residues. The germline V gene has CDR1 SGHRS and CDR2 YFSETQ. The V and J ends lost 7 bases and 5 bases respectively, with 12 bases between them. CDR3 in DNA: TGCGCCAGCGGTCGTCGGGGGACCGGGGAGCTGTTTTTT. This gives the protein CASGRRGTGELFF.

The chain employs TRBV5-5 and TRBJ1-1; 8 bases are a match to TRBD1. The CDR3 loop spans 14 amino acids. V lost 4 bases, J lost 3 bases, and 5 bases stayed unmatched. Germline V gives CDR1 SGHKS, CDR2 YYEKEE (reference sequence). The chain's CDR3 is CASSLWTGYTEAFF. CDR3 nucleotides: TGTGCCAGCAGCCTCTGGACAGGGTACACTGAAGCTTTCTTT.

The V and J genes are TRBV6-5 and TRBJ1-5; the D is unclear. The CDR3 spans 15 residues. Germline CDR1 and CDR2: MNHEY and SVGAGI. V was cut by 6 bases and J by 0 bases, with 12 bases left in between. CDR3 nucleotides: TGTGCCAGCAGCCCAACGGGTGGTAGCAATCAGCCCCAGCATTTT. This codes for CASSPTGGSNQPQHF.